A selection of T cell receptor beta chains follows, all from one sample in a study of blood T cell repertoires in COVID-19. The repertoire was sequenced with immunoSEQ multiplex PCR; TCRdb's copy has only in-frame clones and lacks some. The sample lists some 180,000 clones; under 90% were seen once. The sample consisted of peripheral blood. The receptors originated from a human donor in a cohort sampled during active COVID-19. Each CDR3 is given without its conserved first and last residue.

TRBV5-5,ASSLEGANTEAF
TRBV6-1,ASSETRGRNQETQY
TRBV9,ASSVAPGEQETQY
TRBV2,ASSEGRGGLTGTQY
TRBV7-3,ASSLGTASNEQF
TRBV28,ASSLAGAEQY
TRBV20-1,SAGTGDGYT
TRBV6-2/TRBV6-3,ASSFQGAKGNTIY
TRBV3-1/TRBV3-2,ASSQGDRGYNEQF
TRBV20-1,SAARSEQY
TRBV6-5,ASSSAGGSYEQY
TRBV4-1,ASSHRTGNTEAF
TRBV7-9,ASSLAGTGGGTQY
TRBV30,AWSVRPPINVLT
TRBV2,ASREQGAGTYEQY
TRBV11-2,ASSLVLGSSYEQY
TRBV4-1,ASSHTGDPLYEQY
TRBV6-5,ASSYRGGDTQY
TRBV2,ASQWRESSGNTIY
TRBV5-8,ASSPEGAGGELF
TRBV9,ASSAGIRDARSDEQY
TRBV30,ASWTGNQPQH
TRBV6-6,ASSRTDGGGYT
TRBV3-1/TRBV3-2,ASSQALADTQY
TRBV30,AWSWRGEQY
TRBV2,ASRLEQQKIIAETQY
TRBV4-2,ASSQDRPSGGGSYEQY